The 31 T cell receptor beta chains listed next were all sequenced from one sample in a study of control samples from healthy donors and cancer patients. The assay was immunoSEQ multiplex PCR, and TCRdb's table has in-frame clones only and misses some. The sample consists of fewer than 200,000 clones, nearly 90% of them appearing once. Sequencing was done on a sample of blood. The receptors shown here come from a woman aged 45-59 years in good health.

V and J are TRBV3-1 (or the pseudogene TRBV3-2) and TRBJ2-5, with TRBD2 matching 13 bases. Germline lookup yields CDR1 LGHDT and CDR2 YNNKEL (reference sequence). This CDR3 comprises 17 residues. V was pared by 1 base and J by 5 bases, with 7 bases of the junction left unmatched. The CDR3 nucleotides are TGTGCCAGCAGCCAAGTCGGGGGACTAGCGGGGTCGGAGACCCAGTACTTC. It is translated as CASSQVGGLAGSETQYF.

The count of this clone is one. The V gene is TRBV3-1 (or the pseudogene TRBV3-2), the J gene TRBJ2-4, with D perhaps matching TRBD2 (5 bases). The germline gives CDR1 LGHDT, CDR2 YNNKEL (reference sequence). This CDR3 is 15 amino acids long. Deletions cut 3 bases from V and 7 bases from J, with 16 bases between. CDR3 DNA: TGTGCCAGCAGCCACCCAAACCGGGGAAGGAACATTCAGTACTTC. Protein sequence: CASSHPNRGRNIQYF.

This chain connects TRBV18 to TRBJ1-2; D ambiguous. Trimming pared 6 bases from V and 3 bases from J, leaving 11 bases between. Germline V CDR1 and CDR2: KGHSH, LQKENI. CDR3 size: 13 residues. The CDR3 region is CASSPDADYGYTF. The CDR3 DNA reads as TGTGCCAGCTCTCCCGACGCGGACTATGGCTACACCTTC.

V gene TRBV19 combines with J gene TRBJ2-3, with 8 bases that match TRBD1. Germline-derived CDR1 and CDR2 are LNHDA and SQIVND (reference sequence). Unmatched junction bases numbered 4, after V lost 2 bases and J lost 6 bases. The CDR3 has 14 residues. CDR3 coding DNA: TGTGCCAGTAGTATACCGGGACAGGATGATACGCAGTATTTT. It codes for CASSIPGQDDTQYF.

This rearrangement joins TRBV24-1 to TRBJ2-1, with 9 bases that match TRBD2. This CDR3 spans 16 amino acids. V trimming: 4 bases; J trimming: 10 bases; junction bases outside the gene matches: 13. From germline, CDR1 is KGHDR and CDR2 SFDVKD. CDR3 sequence (DNA): TGTGCCACCAGTGACAGGGGACTAGCCGGAGGGTGGGAGCAGTTCTTC. Translated, it gives CATSDRGLAGGWEQFF.

The chain has TRBV6-5 and TRBJ1-1; D remains ambiguous. The ends were cut back, 4 bases at V and 1 base at J, with 7 bases in the middle. Per germline, CDR1 MNHEY and CDR2 SVGAGI. The CDR3 consists of 13 residues. The CDR3 protein is CASSLRGNTEAFF. CDR3 DNA: TGTGCCAGCAGTTTGCGGGGGAACACTGAAGCTTTCTTT.

The DNA for the CDR3 is TGTGCCAGTAGTATAGTCGGCCTAGCGGACCTCTACAATGAGCAGTTCTTC. Its protein is CASSIVGLADLYNEQFF. The V and J genes are TRBV19 and TRBJ2-1; 7 nucleotides match TRBD2. This CDR3 contains 17 residues. Germline CDR1 reads LNHDA; CDR2 reads SQIVND (reference sequence). The V and J ends lost 1 base and 3 bases, in that order; junction bases with no gene match: 9.

This chain joins TRBV25-1 and TRBJ2-3; D not certain. Germline V gene sequence: CDR1 MGHDK, CDR2 SYGVNS. The CDR3 sequence is 14 residues long. Trimming stripped 5 bases from V and 1 base from J, with 10 bases between. CDR3 sequence reads: CASSPHPRTDTQYF. DNA of the CDR3: TGTGCCAGCAGTCCACACCCCCGCACAGATACGCAGTATTTT.

The rearrangement joins TRBV5-6 to TRBJ1-2, with D possibly TRBD1 on 6 matching bases. The V and J ends lost 2 bases and 6 bases respectively, with 11 bases between them. The length of the CDR3 is 13 residues. Germline CDR1 is SGHDT and CDR2 is YYEEEE. The CDR3 reads CASSLGGDHGYTF. The DNA of the CDR3 is TGTGCCAGCAGCTTAGGGGGAGATCATGGCTACACCTTC. Full variable domain (rest looked up from reference TRBV5-6 and TRBJ1-2): DAGVTQSPTHLIKTRGQQVTLRCSPKSGHDTVSWYQQALGQGPQFIFQYYEEEERQRGNFPDRFSGHQFPNYSSELNVNALLLGDSALYLCASSLGGDHGYTFGSGTRLTVV.

The gene calls are TRBV5-1 and TRBJ2-7, with TRBD1 matching 8 bases. Germline CDR1 reads SGHRS; CDR2 reads YFSETQ. The CDR3 is 14 residues long. Losses at the gene ends were 2 bases for V and 4 bases for J; bases not matched to a gene: 5. The CDR3: CASSFGTGSYEQYF. The CDR3 DNA reads TGCGCCAGCAGCTTTGGGACAGGCTCTTACGAGCAGTACTTC. Supplemented by reference TRBV5-1 and TRBJ2-7, the full variable domain reads KAGVTQTPRYLIKTRGQQVTLSCSPISGHRSVSWYQQTPGQGLQFLFEYFSETQRNKGNFPGRFSGRQFSNSRSEMNVSTLELGDSALYLCASSFGTGSYEQYFGPGTRLTVT.

J is TRBJ2-1 and V is TRBV3-1 (or the pseudogene TRBV3-2); D is perhaps TRBD2 (5 bases). V was cut by 3 bases and J by 6 bases, with 9 bases left in between. Germline V gene lookup returns CDR1 LGHDT and CDR2 YNNKEL (reference sequence). This CDR3 is 13 amino acids long. CDR3 nucleotides: TGTGCCAGCAGCCAGACCGGGATCAATGAGCAGTTCTTC. It encodes CASSQTGINEQFF.

V is TRBV9 and J is TRBJ1-3; D possibly corresponds to TRBD1 (6 bases). The CDR3 runs to 15 residues. The germline gives CDR1 SGDLS, CDR2 YYNGEE. V was shortened by 0 bases and J by 2 bases, with 9 bases between the two germline ends. The CDR3 region is CASSVEGVAGNTIYF. Here the CDR3 DNA reads TGTGCCAGCAGCGTAGAGGGGGTCGCTGGAAACACCATATATTTT.

This chain's CDR3 is CASSYGNTIYF. DNA of the CDR3: TGTGCCAGCAGTTATGGAAACACCATATATTTT. The V call is TRBV12-3 or TRBV12-4, the J call TRBJ1-3; D unclear. Trimming took off 4 bases at V and 3 bases at J, with 1 base between the two ends. This CDR3 is built from 11 residues.

This chain links TRBV7-3 with TRBJ2-2, with 9 bases aligning to TRBD2. V was pared by 5 bases and J by 1 base, with 2 bases of the junction left unmatched. Germline CDR1 reads SGHTA; CDR2 reads FQGTGA. This CDR3 has 15 amino acids. In nucleotides, the CDR3 is TGTGCCAGCAGCCTGACTAGCGGGAACACCGGGGAGCTGTTTTTT. Its translation: CASSLTSGNTGELFF.

A remark on this clone: Other DNA sequences from this sample encode an identical CDR3 as well. This chain links TRBV28 with TRBJ1-5, with TRBD1 matching 7 bases. Germline CDR1 MDHEN, CDR2 SYDVKM. The ends lost 6 bases at V and 5 bases at J; junction bases unmatched: 7. CDR3 length: 14 residues. CDR3 protein: CASSLVRGYQPQHF. DNA of the CDR3: TGTGCCAGCAGCCTTGTCAGGGGGTATCAGCCCCAGCATTTT.

The chain employs TRBV29-1 and TRBJ1-3, with 9 bases that match TRBD1. The CDR3 contains 17 residues. The germline V gene has CDR1 SQVTM and CDR2 ANQGSEA. The J segment lost 2 bases and the V segment lost 5 bases, leaving 13 bases of the junction unmatched. CDR3 amino acids: CSVSMGTGSFTGNTIYF. The CDR3 DNA reads as TGCAGCGTTTCTATGGGGACAGGGAGCTTTACTGGAAACACCATATATTTT.

This chain joins TRBV5-1 and TRBJ1-2, with TRBD1 as a possible D gene (5 bases). The length of the CDR3 is 15 residues. V was trimmed by 2 bases and J by 4 bases, leaving 15 bases between them. Germline CDR1 reads SGHRS; CDR2 reads YFSETQ. CDR3 protein: CASSFRDPSAYGYTF. DNA of the CDR3: TGCGCCAGCAGCTTCCGGGACCCCTCAGCCTATGGCTACACCTTC.

This clone is a singleton in its sample. This chain links TRBV19 with TRBJ1-3; D gene ambiguous. CDR3 length: 16 residues. In germline, CDR1 is LNHDA, CDR2 SQIVND (reference sequence). V lost 3 bases and J 3 bases, leaving 15 bases between the germline ends. CDR3 nucleotide sequence: TGTGCCAGTAGTATGACCCGGGAGAATAATGGAAACACCATATATTTT. It is translated as CASSMTRENNGNTIYF.

The rearrangement links TRBV9 to TRBJ2-7; no reliable D call. This CDR3 is built from 15 residues. Trimming took 0 bases from V and 0 from J, leaving 10 bases between them. The germline V gene has CDR1 SGDLS and CDR2 YYNGEE. In DNA form, the CDR3 reads TGTGCCAGCAGCGTAGAAGACGGCGACTCCTACGAGCAGTACTTC. Amino acids: CASSVEDGDSYEQYF.

This clone was seen only once. The chain carries TRBV6-5 and TRBJ1-4; 7 bases align to TRBD1. J gave up 9 bases and V 4 bases, and 8 bases lay outside the gene matches. The CDR3 totals 14 residues. The germline V gene encodes CDR1 MNHEY and CDR2 SVGAGI. The CDR3 sequence is CASSFTGDHKKLFF. In nucleotides, the CDR3 is TGTGCCAGCAGTTTCACAGGGGACCACAAAAAACTGTTTTTT.

V gene TRBV5-6 combines with J gene TRBJ1-4; 8 bases line up with TRBD1. The CDR3 is 14 residues long. In germline, CDR1 is SGHDT, CDR2 YYEEEE. V shed 4 bases, J shed 8 bases, and the junction held 7 bases outside the gene matches. This CDR3 reads CASSLTGDHEKLFF. Written as DNA, the CDR3 is TGTGCCAGCAGCCTGACAGGGGACCACGAAAAACTGTTTTTT.

For this clone: The junction differs from germline at one of its ends, possibly a read error. The rearrangement uses TRBV28 and TRBJ2-2, with TRBD1 identical over 11 bases. The CDR3 totals 15 residues. Per the germline V gene, CDR1 is MDHEN and CDR2 is SYDVKM. Here the CDR3 DNA reads TGTGCCAGCAGTATCCCGGGACAGGGGGACCGGGGAGCTGTTTTT. As protein: CASSIPGQGDRGAVF.

The chain joins TRBV10-3 to TRBJ1-1; D possibly corresponds to TRBD1 (5 bases). This CDR3 has 12 amino acids. CDR1 and CDR2 (germline): ENHRY, SYGVKD. Trimming pared 10 bases from V and 3 bases from J, leaving 12 bases between. This CDR3 reads CATTRGDTEAFF. CDR3 sequence (DNA): TGTGCCACTACCCGGGGGGACACTGAAGCTTTCTTT.

The chain has TRBV6-5 and TRBJ2-7, with a weak D call TRBD1 (7 bases). Per the germline V gene, CDR1 is MNHEY and CDR2 is SVGAGI. The CDR3 loop spans 12 amino acids. V gave up 10 bases and J gave up 3 bases, with 13 bases separating them. This CDR3 is CATGGTVYEQYF. Written as DNA, the CDR3 is TGTGCCACTGGAGGGACAGTCTACGAGCAGTACTTC.

The rearrangement uses TRBV6-5 and TRBJ1-5; no clear D. Germline CDR1 is MNHEY and CDR2 is SVGAGI. This CDR3 region has 15 residues. Trimming took 6 bases from V and 2 from J, leaving 14 bases between them. CDR3 protein: CASRLAGWGNQPQHF. CDR3 bases: TGTGCCAGCAGGTTGGCAGGATGGGGCAATCAGCCCCAGCATTTT.

V usage is TRBV6-5 and J usage is TRBJ1-2; no clear D gene. The CDR3 is 13 amino acids. Germline V gene sequence: CDR1 MNHEY, CDR2 SVGAGI. V lost 6 bases, J lost 4 bases, and 12 bases lay in between. CDR3 protein: CASRRGRFYGYTF. CDR3 in DNA: TGTGCCAGCAGACGTGGACGGTTCTATGGCTACACCTTC.

J is TRBJ1-2 and V is TRBV30; D is uncertain. Between the trimmed V and J ends, which lost 1 base and 8 bases, there was a span of 14 bases. CDR1 and CDR2 (germline): GTSNPN, SVGIG (reference sequence). The CDR3 has 13 residues. The CDR3 region has the DNA TGTGCCTGGAGTGAGAATCGTCAAGGGGGCTACACCTTC. Protein product: CAWSENRQGGYTF.

This chain uses TRBV3-1 (or the pseudogene TRBV3-2) with TRBJ1-1; D is unresolved. The CDR3 has 13 amino acids. Trimming pared 5 bases from V and 0 bases from J, leaving 7 bases between. Germline values: CDR1 LGHDT, CDR2 YNNKEL (reference sequence). The CDR3 bases are TGTGCCAGCAGCTATACCCTGAACACTGAAGCTTTCTTT. Residues: CASSYTLNTEAFF.

This clone turned up a few times. The chain uses TRBV5-3 and TRBJ2-3, with D uncertain. TRBV5-3 is filed as an ORF, its function uncertain. The CDR3 runs 18 residues. V lost 3 bases and J lost 2, with 22 bases in between. The DNA for the CDR3 is TGTGCCAGAAGCTCTCCCTTCCCAGGCCCTTACCCCACAGATACGCAGTATTTT. It specifies CARSSPFPGPYPTDTQYF.

The CDR3 nucleotides read TGTGCCAGCAGCTTAGACCGCACAGGAAACACCATATATTTT. Residues: CASSLDRTGNTIYF. The J gene is TRBJ1-3, the V gene TRBV11-3, with D unresolved. The CDR3 is 14 amino acids. Germline V gives CDR1 SGHNT, CDR2 YENEEA. V gave up 0 bases and J gave up 4 bases, with 7 bases separating them. The entire variable domain, with the rest obtained from reference TRBV11-3 and TRBJ1-3, is as follows: EAGVVQSPRYKIIEKKQPVAFWCNPISGHNTLYWYLQNLGQGPELLIRYENEEAVDDSQLPKDRFSAERLKGVDSTLKIQPAELGDSAVYLCASSLDRTGNTIYFGEGSWLTVV.

The V and J genes are TRBV28 and TRBJ2-7; D possibly corresponds to TRBD2 (6 bases). Trimming took off 6 bases at V and 7 bases at J, with 19 bases between the two ends. The CDR3 sequence is 14 residues long. In germline, CDR1 is MDHEN, CDR2 SYDVKM. DNA for the CDR3: TGTGCCAGCAGCCGAGGGGTGGGGCGGGGAGAGCAGTACTTC. Protein sequence: CASSRGVGRGEQYF.